These T cell receptor beta chains were read from a single sample in a study of T cell changes during pregnancy in multiple sclerosis. Data came from immunoSEQ multiplex PCR; TCRdb stores just in-frame clones and leaves some out. The data contain under 45,000 clones, roughly 90% of them singletons. Source: CD4+ T cells from peripheral blood mononuclear cells, taken in the second trimester of pregnancy. The receptor set was obtained from a female donor with multiple sclerosis, enrolled in a pregnancy study. CDR3s include the opening cysteine and the closing phenylalanine or tryptophan. The order of the fields is D gene, clone size, V gene, J gene, CDR3 protein, CDR3 DNA. A D gene is named only where the DNA matches it firmly. Part of the rows lack a size; the others show once, few, many or a class for expanded clones.

d_gene: NA
abundance: few
v_gene: TRBV16
j_gene: TRBJ1-1
CDR3aa: CASSQLAGRTEAFF
CDR3nt: TGTGCCAGCAGCCAATTGGCAGGGAGGACTGAAGCTTTCTTT

d_gene: TRBD2
abundance: NA
v_gene: TRBV19
j_gene: TRBJ2-7
CDR3aa: CASSQGTSASYEQYF
CDR3nt: TGTGCCAGTAGTCAAGGGACTAGCGCCTCCTACGAGCAGTACTTC

d_gene: TRBD2
abundance: NA
v_gene: TRBV7-3
j_gene: TRBJ2-3
CDR3aa: CASSLRGGAMSAISTDTQYF
CDR3nt: TGTGCCAGCAGCCTCCGGGGAGGGGCTATGTCGGCGATCAGCACAGATACGCAGTATTTT

d_gene: NA
abundance: once
v_gene: TRBV6-5
j_gene: TRBJ2-4
CDR3aa: CASSYSTAGINIQYF
CDR3nt: TGTGCCAGCAGTTACTCTACGGCCGGGATAAACATTCAGTACTTC

d_gene: NA
abundance: NA
v_gene: TRBV11-2
j_gene: TRBJ2-3
CDR3aa: CASSLDVRTDTQYF
CDR3nt: TGTGCCAGCAGCTTAGACGTCAGGACAGATACGCAGTATTTT

d_gene: NA
abundance: once
v_gene: TRBV19
j_gene: TRBJ2-3
CDR3aa: CASSKRQLSTDTQYF
CDR3nt: TGTGCCAGTAGCAAACGACAGTTGAGTACAGATACGCAGTATTTT

d_gene: NA
abundance: NA
v_gene: TRBV2
j_gene: TRBJ2-3
CDR3aa: CATLLGRNTDTQYF
CDR3nt: TGTGCCACTCTCCTTGGCAGGAACACAGATACGCAGTATTTT

d_gene: NA
abundance: NA
v_gene: TRBV14
j_gene: TRBJ2-7
CDR3aa: CASSQDLRAEQYF
CDR3nt: TGTGCCAGCAGCCAAGATTTGAGGGCCGAGCAGTACTTC

d_gene: NA
abundance: NA
v_gene: TRBV11-3
j_gene: TRBJ2-2
CDR3aa: CASSLYNTGELFF
CDR3nt: TGTGCCAGCAGCTTATATAACACCGGGGAGCTGTTTTTT

d_gene: TRBD1
abundance: NA
v_gene: TRBV9
j_gene: TRBJ2-2
CDR3aa: CASSVEGARELFF
CDR3nt: TGTGCCAGCAGCGTAGAGGGGGCTAGGGAGCTGTTTTTT

d_gene: NA
abundance: NA
v_gene: TRBV30
j_gene: TRBJ1-2
CDR3aa: CAWRFGQTYGYTF
CDR3nt: TGTGCCTGGAGATTTGGGCAGACATATGGCTACACCTTC